This entry is about one TCR beta chain. These data come from a study of CD8 T cells in Susac syndrome. It was with random hexamers that about 0.45 to 1 ug RNA was reverse transcribed. The authors amplified TCR beta CDR3 across 54 Vbeta and 13 Jbeta using immunoSEQ multiplex PCR. In TCRdb, the immunoSEQ multiplex PCR reads were re-called with MiXCR into one record per CDR3 protein. The table records about 120,000 distinct CDR3 sequences, 80% to 95% of them present only once. Germline V gene data show CDR1 as LGHNA and CDR2 as YSLEER. CDR3 length: 16 amino acids. V lost 1 base and J lost 4, with 16 bases in between. Matched for age and sex, the controls were healthy donors.

This TCR derives from a human donor in good health. The chain employs TRBV4-3 and TRBJ1-2, with D possibly being TRBD1 (5 bases). The specimen was CD8+ T cells from PBMCs. CDR3 residues: CASSQGAGPHGYGYTF. Here the CDR3 DNA reads TGCGCCAGCAGCCAAGGGGCAGGGCCGCATGGCTATGGCTACACCTTC.